These 11 T cell receptor beta chains came from one sample sequenced in a study of T cell repertoires in cytomegalovirus infection. The antigens of these receptors remain unknown. TCRdb reprocessed the reads via MiXCR and lists one record per CDR3 protein. The sample yields about 920,000 distinct CDR3 sequences, approximately 31% seen once. The sample in question was cultured CD8+ T cells from PBMCs, obtained from culture after CMV antigen stimulation. These receptors were collected from a human donor in good health (CMV status not recorded). Some clones in this sample may be carry-over from other donors' samples.

CDR3 in amino acids: CASSRGGTYEQYV. CDR3 in DNA: TGTGCCAGCAGCCGGGGGGGAACCTACGAGCAGTACGTC. The V and J genes are TRBV27 and TRBJ2-7; 8 bases map to TRBD2. The germline V gene encodes CDR1 MNHEY and CDR2 SMNVEV (reference sequence). Germline trimming cut 6 bases from V and 2 bases from J; bases unmatched to any gene: 3. The CDR3 sequence is 13 residues long.

This clonotype came up a few times. The V gene is TRBV27, the J gene TRBJ2-3; a possible D gene is TRBD1 (6 bases). The CDR3 sequence is 13 residues long. V was clipped by 6 bases and J by 4 bases, with 11 bases between them. Germline-derived CDR1 and CDR2 are MNHEY and SMNVEV (reference sequence). The CDR3 coding sequence is TGTGCCAGCAGACCAGGGGTGCCAGATACGCAGTATTTT. The encoded protein is CASRPGVPDTQYF.

V is TRBV6-1 and J is TRBJ2-3; D gene unclear. The germline V and J ends were trimmed by 2 bases and 2 bases, with 8 bases remaining between them. Germline V gives CDR1 MNHNS, CDR2 SASEGT. The CDR3 runs to 14 residues. DNA for the CDR3: TGTGCCAGCAGTGAATCCACCAACACAGATACGCAGTATTTT. Translation: CASSESTNTDTQYF.

This clonotype was detected only a few times. The chain carries TRBV7-8 and TRBJ2-7; TRBD1 is a possible D gene (5 bases). The germline V gene has CDR1 SGHVS and CDR2 FQNEAQ. The CDR3 covers 13 residues. The V end lost 4 bases, the J end lost 5 bases, and 12 bases lay between the germline ends. CDR3 residues: CASSSEKGDEQYF. The CDR3 coding sequence is TGTGCCAGCAGCTCGGAAAAAGGGGACGAGCAGTACTTC.

This clonotype was found a few times. This chain links TRBV6-2 or TRBV6-3 with TRBJ1-1, with TRBD1 matching over 9 bases. CDR3 length: 16 amino acids. Losses at the gene ends were 0 bases for V and 2 bases for J; bases not matched to a gene: 4. The V gene's germline CDR1 is MNHEY and CDR2 SVGEGT. In DNA form, the CDR3 reads TGTGCCAGCAGTTACTCGCTGGGACAGGGAAACACTGAAGCTTTCTTT. It yields the protein CASSYSLGQGNTEAFF.

The chain recombines TRBV7-8 with TRBJ2-7, with 10 positions matching TRBD2. Germline lookup yields CDR1 SGHVS and CDR2 FQNEAQ. With 0 bases clipped from V and 3 bases from J, the junction kept 2 bases outside the gene matches. The CDR3 consists of 15 residues. CDR3 protein: CASSLASGGHYEQYF. The CDR3 DNA follows: TGTGCCAGCAGCTTAGCTAGCGGGGGGCACTACGAGCAGTACTTC. The whole variable domain, remainder taken from reference TRBV7-8 and TRBJ2-7, is GAGVSQSPRYKVAKRGQDVALRCDPISGHVSLFWYQQALGQGPEFLTYFQNEAQLDKSGLPSDRFFAERPEGSVSTLKIQRTQQEDSAVYLCASSLASGGHYEQYFGPGTRLTVT.

The chain is built from TRBV10-3 and TRBJ2-5; 10 nucleotides agree with TRBD2. Germline trimming cut 2 bases from V and 4 bases from J; bases unmatched to any gene: 10. Germline lookup yields CDR1 ENHRY and CDR2 SYGVKD. The CDR3 loop spans 17 amino acids. CDR3 in DNA: TGTGCCATCAGTGAGGAAGAGCGGGGGGGGGCCGGAGAGACCCAGTACTTC. Protein: CAISEEERGGAGETQYF.

The chain links TRBV2 to TRBJ2-2; TRBD1 matches 8 bases. The CDR3 sequence is 16 residues long. Germline V gives CDR1 SNHLY, CDR2 FYNNEI. The V segment lost 4 bases and the J segment 3 bases; nucleotides outside the gene matches: 7. CDR3 DNA sequence: TGTGCCAGCAGTGTATGGACAGGGAAGGACACCGGGGAGCTGTTTTTT. This encodes CASSVWTGKDTGELFF.

This clonotype showed up just a few times. The genes are TRBV4-3 and TRBJ1-3; D is undetermined. This CDR3 has 14 residues. V was pared by 3 bases and J by 3 bases, with 9 bases between. Germline V gives CDR1 LGHNA, CDR2 YSLEER. In DNA, the CDR3 is TGCGCCAGCAGCCAGGAGGACTTTGGAAACACCATATATTTT. Translating it yields CASSQEDFGNTIYF.

This clonotype was observed a handful of times. The J gene is TRBJ2-5, the V gene TRBV3-1; 7 nucleotides line up with TRBD1. J lost 0 bases, V lost 4 bases, and 8 bases had no gene match. This CDR3 contains 16 residues. Germline CDR1 reads LGHDT; CDR2 reads YNNKEL (reference sequence). This chain's CDR3 is CASSPGGPSYQETQYF. In nucleotides, the CDR3 is TGTGCCAGCAGCCCAGGGGGACCCTCGTACCAAGAGACCCAGTACTTC.

The chain is built from TRBV6-2 or TRBV6-3 and TRBJ2-1; 7 nucleotides align to TRBD1. Germline V gene sequence: CDR1 MNHEY, CDR2 SVGEGT. The CDR3 has 11 residues. With 10 bases clipped from V and 14 bases from J, the junction kept 11 bases outside the gene matches. CDR3 in amino acids: CATQQGLSKFF. CDR3 bases: TGTGCCACCCAACAGGGGCTGAGCAAGTTCTTC.